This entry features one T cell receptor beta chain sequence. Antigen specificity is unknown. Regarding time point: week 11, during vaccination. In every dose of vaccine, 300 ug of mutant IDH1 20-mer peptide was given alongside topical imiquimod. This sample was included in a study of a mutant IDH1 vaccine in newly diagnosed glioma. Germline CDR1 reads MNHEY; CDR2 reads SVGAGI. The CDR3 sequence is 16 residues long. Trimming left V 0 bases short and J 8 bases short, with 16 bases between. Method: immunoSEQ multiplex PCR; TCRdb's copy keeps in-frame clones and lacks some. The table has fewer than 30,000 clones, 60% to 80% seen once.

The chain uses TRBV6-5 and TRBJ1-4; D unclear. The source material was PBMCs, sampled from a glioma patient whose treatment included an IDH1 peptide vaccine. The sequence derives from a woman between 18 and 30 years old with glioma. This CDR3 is CASSYSTTSLGEKLFF. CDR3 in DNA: TGTGCCAGCAGTTACTCGACAACTAGTCTAGGGGAAAAACTGTTTTTT.